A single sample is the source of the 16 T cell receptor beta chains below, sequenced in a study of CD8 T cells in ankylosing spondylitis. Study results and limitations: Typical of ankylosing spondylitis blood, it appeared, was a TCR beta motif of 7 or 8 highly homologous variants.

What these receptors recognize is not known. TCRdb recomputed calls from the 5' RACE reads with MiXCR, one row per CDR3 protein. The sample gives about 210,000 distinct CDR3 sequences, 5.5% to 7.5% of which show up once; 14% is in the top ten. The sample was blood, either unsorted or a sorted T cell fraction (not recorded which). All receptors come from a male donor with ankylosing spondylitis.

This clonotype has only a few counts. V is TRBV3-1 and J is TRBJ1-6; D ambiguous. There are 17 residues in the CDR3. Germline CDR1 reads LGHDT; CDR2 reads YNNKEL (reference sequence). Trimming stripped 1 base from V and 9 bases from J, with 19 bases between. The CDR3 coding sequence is TGTGCCAGCAGCCAAGGGACGACATACCAATTCCGTTCACCCCTCCACTTT. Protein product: CASSQGTTYQFRSPLHF.

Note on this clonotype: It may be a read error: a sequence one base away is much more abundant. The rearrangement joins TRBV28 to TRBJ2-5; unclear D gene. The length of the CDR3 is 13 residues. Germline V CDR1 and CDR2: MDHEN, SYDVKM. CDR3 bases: TGTGCCAGCAGTTTAGTGTTACAAGAGACCCGGTACTTC. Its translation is CASSLVLQETRYF.

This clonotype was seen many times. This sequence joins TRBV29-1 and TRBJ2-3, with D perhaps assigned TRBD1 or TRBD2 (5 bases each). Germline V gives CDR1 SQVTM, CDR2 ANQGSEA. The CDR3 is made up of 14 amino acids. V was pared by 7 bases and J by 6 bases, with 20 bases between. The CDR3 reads CSARVGTRGDTQYF. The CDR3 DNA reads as TGCAGCGCCAGAGTCGGGACCCGAGGGGATACGCAGTATTTT.

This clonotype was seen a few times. CDR3 bases: TGTGCCAGCAGCGAGCTTGGGACCACCTACGAGCAGTACTTC. It codes for CASSELGTTYEQYF. The chain has TRBV7-6 and TRBJ2-7; D could derive from TRBD1 or TRBD2 (5 bases each). V lost 5 bases, J lost 2 bases, and 13 bases lay in between. CDR3 length equals 14 residues. The germline V gene has CDR1 SGHVS and CDR2 FNYEAQ. Supplemented by reference TRBV7-6 and TRBJ2-7, the full variable domain reads GAGVSQSPRYKVTKRGQDVALRCDPISGHVSLYWYRQALGQGPEFLTYFNYEAQQDKSGLPNDRFSAERPEGSISTLTIQRTEQRDSAMYRCASSELGTTYEQYFGPGTRLTVT.

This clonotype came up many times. CDR3 sequence (DNA): TGTGCCAGTGTCGTGAACTATGGCTACACCTTC. Translation gives CASVVNYGYTF. V gene TRBV6-1 combines with J gene TRBJ1-2; D is unresolved. Trimming pared 9 bases from V and 2 bases from J, leaving 7 bases between. The CDR3 has 11 residues. CDR1 and CDR2 from the germline V gene are MNHNS and SASEGT.

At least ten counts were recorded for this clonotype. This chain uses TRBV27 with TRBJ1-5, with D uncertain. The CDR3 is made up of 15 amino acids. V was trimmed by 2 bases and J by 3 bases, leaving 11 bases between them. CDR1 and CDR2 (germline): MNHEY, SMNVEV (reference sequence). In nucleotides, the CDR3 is TGTGCCAGCAGTTTAATGGGGTCCCCCAATCAGCCCCAGCATTTT. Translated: CASSLMGSPNQPQHF.

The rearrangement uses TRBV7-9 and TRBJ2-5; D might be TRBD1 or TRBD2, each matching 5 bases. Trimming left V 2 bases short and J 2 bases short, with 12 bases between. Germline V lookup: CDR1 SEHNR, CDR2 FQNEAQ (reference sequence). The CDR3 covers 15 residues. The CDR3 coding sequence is TGTGCCAGCAGCTTATATAACTGGGGGCAAGAGACCCAGTACTTC. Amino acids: CASSLYNWGQETQYF.

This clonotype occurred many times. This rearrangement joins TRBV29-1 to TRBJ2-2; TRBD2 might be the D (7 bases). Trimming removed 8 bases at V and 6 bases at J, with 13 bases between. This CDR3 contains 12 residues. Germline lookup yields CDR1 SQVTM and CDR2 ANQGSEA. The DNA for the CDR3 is TGCAGCCAACTAGGGGGGGCCGGGGAGCTGTTTTTT. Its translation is CSQLGGAGELFF.

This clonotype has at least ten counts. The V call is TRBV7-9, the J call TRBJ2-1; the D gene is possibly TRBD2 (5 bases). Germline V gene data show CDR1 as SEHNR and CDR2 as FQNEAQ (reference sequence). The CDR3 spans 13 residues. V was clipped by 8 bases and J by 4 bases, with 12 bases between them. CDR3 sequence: CASGLPSYNEQFF. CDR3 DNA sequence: TGTGCCAGCGGACTTCCAAGTTACAATGAGCAGTTCTTC.

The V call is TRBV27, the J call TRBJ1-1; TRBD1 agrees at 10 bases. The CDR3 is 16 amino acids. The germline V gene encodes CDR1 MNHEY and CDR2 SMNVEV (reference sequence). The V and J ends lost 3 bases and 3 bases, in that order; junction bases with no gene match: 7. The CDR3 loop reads CASSLTGGGEYTEAFF. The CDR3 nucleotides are TGTGCCAGCAGTTTGACAGGGGGCGGTGAGTACACTGAAGCTTTCTTT.

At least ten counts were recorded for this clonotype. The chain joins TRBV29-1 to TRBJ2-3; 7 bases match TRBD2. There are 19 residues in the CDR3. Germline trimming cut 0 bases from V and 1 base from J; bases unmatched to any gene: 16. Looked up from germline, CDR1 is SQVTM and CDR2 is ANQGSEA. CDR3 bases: TGCAGCGTTGAAGATGTGTCCTTAGCGGAGCGGGGAGGCACAGATACGCAGTATTTT. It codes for CSVEDVSLAERGGTDTQYF.

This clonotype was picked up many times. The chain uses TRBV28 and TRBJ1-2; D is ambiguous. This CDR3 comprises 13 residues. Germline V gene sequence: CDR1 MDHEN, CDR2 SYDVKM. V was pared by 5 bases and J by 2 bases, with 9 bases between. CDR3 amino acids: CASSPLGNYGYTF. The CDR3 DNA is TGTGCCAGCAGTCCCCTAGGGAACTATGGCTACACCTTC.

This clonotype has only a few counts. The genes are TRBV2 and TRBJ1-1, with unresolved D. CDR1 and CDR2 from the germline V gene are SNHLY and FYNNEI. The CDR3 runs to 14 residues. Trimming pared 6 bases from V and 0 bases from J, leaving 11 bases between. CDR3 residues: CASRGLGLNTEAFF. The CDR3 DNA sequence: TGTGCCAGCAGGGGGTTGGGTTTGAACACTGAAGCTTTCTTT.

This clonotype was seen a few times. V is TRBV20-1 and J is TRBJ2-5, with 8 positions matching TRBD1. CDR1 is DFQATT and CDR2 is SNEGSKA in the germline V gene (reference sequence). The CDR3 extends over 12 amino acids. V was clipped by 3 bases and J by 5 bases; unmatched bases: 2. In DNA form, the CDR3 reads TGCAGTGCTAGGGACAGGGTTGAGACCCAGTACTTC. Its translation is CSARDRVETQYF.

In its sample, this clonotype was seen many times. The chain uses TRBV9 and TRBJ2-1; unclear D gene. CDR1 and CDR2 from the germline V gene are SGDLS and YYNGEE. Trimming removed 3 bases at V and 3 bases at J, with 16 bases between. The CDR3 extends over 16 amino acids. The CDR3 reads CASSARHAELYNEQFF. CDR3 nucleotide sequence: TGTGCCAGCAGCGCCCGACATGCGGAGCTCTACAATGAGCAGTTCTTC.

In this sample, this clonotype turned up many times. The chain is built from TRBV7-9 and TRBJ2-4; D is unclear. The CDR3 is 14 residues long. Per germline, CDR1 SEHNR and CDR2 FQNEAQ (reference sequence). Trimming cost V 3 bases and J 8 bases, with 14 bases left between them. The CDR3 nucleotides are TGTGCCAGCAGCTTCAGCCAGAGAAGGGACATTCAGTACTTC. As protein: CASSFSQRRDIQYF.